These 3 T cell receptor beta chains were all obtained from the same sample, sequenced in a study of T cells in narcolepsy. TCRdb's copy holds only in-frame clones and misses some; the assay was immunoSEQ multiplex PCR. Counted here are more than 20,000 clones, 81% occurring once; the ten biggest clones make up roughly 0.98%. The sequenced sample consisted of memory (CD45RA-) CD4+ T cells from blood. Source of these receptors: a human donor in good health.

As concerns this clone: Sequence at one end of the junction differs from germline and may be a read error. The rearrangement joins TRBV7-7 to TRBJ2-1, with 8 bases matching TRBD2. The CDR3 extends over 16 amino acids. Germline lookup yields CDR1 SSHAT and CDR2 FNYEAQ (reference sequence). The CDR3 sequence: CASSLEFRGGLNEQFF. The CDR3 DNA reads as TGTGCTAGCAGCTTAGAATTTCGGGGGGGCCTTAATGAGCAGTTCTTC.

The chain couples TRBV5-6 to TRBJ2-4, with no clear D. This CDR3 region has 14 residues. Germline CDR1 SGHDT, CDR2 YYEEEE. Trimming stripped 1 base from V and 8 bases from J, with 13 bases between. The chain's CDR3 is CASSLPSEGYIQYF. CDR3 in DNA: TGTGCCAGCAGCTTGCCTTCGGAAGGATACATTCAGTACTTC.

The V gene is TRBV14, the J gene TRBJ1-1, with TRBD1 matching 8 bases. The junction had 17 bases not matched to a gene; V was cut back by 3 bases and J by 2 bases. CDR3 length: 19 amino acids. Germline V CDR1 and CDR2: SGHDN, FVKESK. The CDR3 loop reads CASSQVDRGLVGVNTEAFF. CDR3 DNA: TGTGCCAGCAGCCAGGTCGACAGGGGCCTGGTTGGGGTTAACACTGAAGCTTTCTTT.